The 16 T cell receptor beta chains reported below all come from one sample, sequenced in a study of blood T cell repertoires in COVID-19. The repertoire was sequenced with immunoSEQ multiplex PCR; TCRdb's copy has only in-frame clones and lacks some. Among about 190,000 clones, about 88% were seen once, and the ten largest hold 20% to 25%. The sequenced material came from PBMCs or T cells enriched from blood (not recorded which). These receptors all stem from a woman aged 40 to 50 in a cohort exposed to, infected with or recovered from COVID-19 (not recorded which).

The chain joins TRBV6-2 or TRBV6-3 to TRBJ1-2, with 8 positions matching TRBD1. The CDR3 is 16 amino acids. The trim removed 2 bases at V and 8 bases at J, leaving 13 bases unmatched. Germline assignment: CDR1 MNHEY and CDR2 SVGEGT. The CDR3 is CASSYRRDRDRHGYTF. The CDR3 nucleotides are TGTGCCAGCAGTTACCGACGCGACAGGGACAGGCACGGCTACACCTTC.

V usage is TRBV5-1 and J usage is TRBJ2-3; TRBD1 matches at 8 bases. CDR1 is SGHRS and CDR2 is YFSETQ in the germline V gene. The CDR3 totals 15 residues. The trim removed 0 bases at V and 5 bases at J, leaving 5 bases unmatched. CDR3 region: CASSLEGQARDTQYF. The CDR3, as DNA: TGCGCCAGCAGCTTGGAGGGACAGGCCAGAGATACGCAGTATTTT.

The CDR3 loop reads CASSESSGYEQYF. CDR3 nucleotide sequence: TGCGCCAGCAGTGAGTCATCGGGTTACGAGCAGTACTTC. The chain combines TRBV10-1 with TRBJ2-7; D unresolved. The CDR3 is 13 amino acids. Germline V gene data show CDR1 as WNHNN and CDR2 as SYGVQD (reference sequence). Trimming cost V 0 bases and J 4 bases, with 7 bases left between them.

The chain has TRBV27 and TRBJ1-6; D possibly corresponds to TRBD1 (5 bases). The CDR3 is made up of 14 amino acids. CDR1 is MNHEY and CDR2 is SMNVEV in the germline V gene (reference sequence). Trimming took 6 bases from V and 7 from J, leaving 13 bases between them. Here the CDR3 reads CASRGPQLNSPLHF. CDR3 bases: TGTGCCAGCAGGGGGCCCCAACTGAATTCACCCCTCCACTTT.

This clone was detected a few times. The chain links TRBV11-2 to TRBJ2-1; TRBD2 might be the D (5 bases). Trimming pared 0 bases from V and 6 bases from J, leaving 12 bases between. The CDR3 covers 15 residues. Germline V gives CDR1 SGHAT, CDR2 FQNNGV. CDR3 DNA sequence: TGTGCCAGCAGCTTAGAGGCCGGGGTAGGCAATGAGCAGTTCTTC. Amino acid sequence: CASSLEAGVGNEQFF.

V is TRBV11-2 and J is TRBJ2-7; D possibly corresponds to TRBD1 (5 bases). Trimming pared 1 base from V and 6 bases from J, leaving 13 bases between. The CDR3 totals 14 residues. Germline V gives CDR1 SGHAT, CDR2 FQNNGV. The CDR3 is CASSLVAPGLEQYF. Here the CDR3 DNA reads TGTGCCAGCAGCTTAGTTGCCCCAGGGCTCGAGCAGTACTTC.

In its sample, this clone was seen a few times. The V call is TRBV10-3, the J call TRBJ1-1; 8 positions agree with TRBD1. Germline V gene lookup returns CDR1 ENHRY and CDR2 SYGVKD. This CDR3 spans 14 amino acids. V shed 6 bases, J shed 1 base, and the junction held 4 bases outside the gene matches. The CDR3 protein is CAIRGGQANTEAFF. CDR3 coding DNA: TGTGCCATCAGGGGGGGACAGGCGAACACTGAAGCTTTCTTT.

The V gene is TRBV28, the J gene TRBJ1-2; D not resolved. Germline CDR1 MDHEN, CDR2 SYDVKM. V lost 5 bases to trimming and J lost 2 bases, with 18 bases between them. The CDR3 consists of 16 residues. CDR3 loop: CASSPWAAGRNYGYTF. CDR3 DNA sequence: TGTGCCAGCAGTCCCTGGGCCGCGGGAAGGAACTATGGCTACACCTTC.

The chain joins TRBV2 to TRBJ2-3; no definite D call. CDR1 is SNHLY and CDR2 is FYNNEI in the germline V gene. The V and J ends lost 6 bases and 0 bases respectively, with 10 bases between them. CDR3 length: 14 amino acids. The CDR3 sequence is CASRAALSTDTQYF. DNA for the CDR3: TGTGCCAGCAGGGCGGCGCTGAGCACAGATACGCAGTATTTT. Looking up the rest from reference TRBV2 and TRBJ2-3 gives the full variable domain: EPEVTQTPSHQVTQMGQEVILRCVPISNHLYFYWYRQILGQKVEFLVSFYNNEISEKSEIFDDQFSVERPDGSNFTLKIRSTKLEDSAMYFCASRAALSTDTQYFGPGTRLTVL.

The chain combines TRBV3-1 (or the pseudogene TRBV3-2) with TRBJ1-1; no clear D gene. This CDR3 contains 12 residues. Germline assignment: CDR1 LGHDT and CDR2 YNNKEL (reference sequence). V lost 6 bases to trimming and J lost 4 bases, with 9 bases between them. The CDR3 bases are TGTGCCAGCAGTGACGACATCACTGAAGCTTTCTTT. Its protein product is CASSDDITEAFF.

V gene TRBV7-9 combines with J gene TRBJ1-2; maybe TRBD1 (5 bases). Trimming took off 6 bases at V and 4 bases at J, with 15 bases between the two ends. Germline V gives CDR1 SEHNR, CDR2 FQNEAQ (reference sequence). The length of the CDR3 is 14 residues. Written as DNA, the CDR3 is TGTGCCAGCAGAACTAATCAGGGCTCCTATGGCTACACCTTC. This gives the protein CASRTNQGSYGYTF.

The chain employs TRBV5-1 and TRBJ1-6; D remains ambiguous. There are 15 residues in the CDR3. The V end lost 4 bases, the J end lost 5 bases, and 13 bases lay between the germline ends. The V gene's germline CDR1 is SGHRS and CDR2 YFSETQ. The CDR3 nucleotides are TGCGCCAGCAGCGGCTACACGGGTAATAATTCACCCCTCCACTTT. Amino acids: CASSGYTGNNSPLHF.

This clone was recorded a few times. At the DNA level, this CDR3 is encoded by other sequences in the same sample as well. The rearrangement uses TRBV7-8 and TRBJ1-1; 7 nucleotides line up with TRBD1. Germline lookup yields CDR1 SGHVS and CDR2 FQNEAQ. After removal of 5 bases from V and 1 base from J, the junction contained 7 bases not matched to a gene. This CDR3 is 15 amino acids long. DNA for the CDR3: TGTGCCAGCAGCCCAGGGGGAGGAGGGAACACTGAAGCTTTCTTT. As protein: CASSPGGGGNTEAFF.

The rearrangement links TRBV7-6 to TRBJ2-5; 10 bases map to TRBD2. The germline V gene encodes CDR1 SGHVS and CDR2 FNYEAQ. The CDR3 totals 15 residues. Trimming cost V 1 base and J 3 bases; bases outside gene matches: 2. CDR3 loop: CASSLGTSGKETQYF. CDR3 sequence (DNA): TGTGCCAGCAGCTTAGGGACTAGCGGAAAAGAGACCCAGTACTTC.

The chain couples TRBV15 to TRBJ2-1, with a tentative D call TRBD2 (5 bases). This CDR3 contains 13 residues. Trimming shortened V by 1 base and J by 8 bases, and 9 bases separated the two germline ends. Germline V gene lookup returns CDR1 LNHNV and CDR2 YYDKDF (reference sequence). CDR3 residues: CATSRATGYEQFF. Written as DNA, the CDR3 is TGTGCCACCAGCAGAGCGACGGGGTATGAGCAGTTCTTC.

This clone was counted between two and nine times. The rearrangement links TRBV19 to TRBJ1-1, with D tentatively TRBD1 (6 bases). Between the trimmed V and J ends, which lost 4 bases and 5 bases, there was a span of 11 bases. Germline values: CDR1 LNHDA, CDR2 SQIVND (reference sequence). The CDR3 totals 13 residues. The CDR3 coding sequence is TGTGCCAGTAGTACGGACAGATATACTGAAGCTTTCTTT. This encodes CASSTDRYTEAFF.